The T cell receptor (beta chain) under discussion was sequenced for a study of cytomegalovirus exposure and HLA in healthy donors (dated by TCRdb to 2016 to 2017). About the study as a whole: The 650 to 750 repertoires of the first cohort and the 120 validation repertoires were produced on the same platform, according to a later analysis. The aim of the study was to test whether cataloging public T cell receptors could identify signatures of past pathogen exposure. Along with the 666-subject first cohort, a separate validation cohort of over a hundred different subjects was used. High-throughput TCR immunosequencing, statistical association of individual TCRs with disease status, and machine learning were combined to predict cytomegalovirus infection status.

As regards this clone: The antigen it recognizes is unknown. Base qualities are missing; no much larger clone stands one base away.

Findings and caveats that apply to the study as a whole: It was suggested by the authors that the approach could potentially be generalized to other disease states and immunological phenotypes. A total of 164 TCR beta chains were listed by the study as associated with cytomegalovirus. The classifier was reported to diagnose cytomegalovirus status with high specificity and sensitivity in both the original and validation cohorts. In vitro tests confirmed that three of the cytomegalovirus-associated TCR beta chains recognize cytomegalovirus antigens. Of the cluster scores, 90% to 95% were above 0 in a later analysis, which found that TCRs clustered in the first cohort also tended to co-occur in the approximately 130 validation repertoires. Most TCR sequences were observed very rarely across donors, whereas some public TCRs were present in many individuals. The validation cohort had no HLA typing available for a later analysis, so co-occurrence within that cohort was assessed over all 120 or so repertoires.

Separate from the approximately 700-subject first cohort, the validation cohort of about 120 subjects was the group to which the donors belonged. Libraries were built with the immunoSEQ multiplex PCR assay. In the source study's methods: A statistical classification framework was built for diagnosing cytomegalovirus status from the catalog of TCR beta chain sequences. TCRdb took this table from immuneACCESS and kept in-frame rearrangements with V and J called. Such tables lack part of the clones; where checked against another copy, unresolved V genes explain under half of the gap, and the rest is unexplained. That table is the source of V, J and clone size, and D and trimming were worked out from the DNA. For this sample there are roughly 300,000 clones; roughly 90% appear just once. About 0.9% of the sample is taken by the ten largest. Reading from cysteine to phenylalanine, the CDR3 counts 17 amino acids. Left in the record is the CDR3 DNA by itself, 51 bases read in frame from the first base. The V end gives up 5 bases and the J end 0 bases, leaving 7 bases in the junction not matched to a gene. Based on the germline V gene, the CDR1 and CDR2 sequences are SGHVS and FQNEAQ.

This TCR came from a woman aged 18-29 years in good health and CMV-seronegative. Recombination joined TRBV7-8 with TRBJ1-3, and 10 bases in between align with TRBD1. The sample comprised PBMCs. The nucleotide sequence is TGTGCCAGCAGCCCCCGGGACAGGGGCTACTCTGGAAACACCATATATTTT. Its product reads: CASSPRDRGYSGNTIYF.